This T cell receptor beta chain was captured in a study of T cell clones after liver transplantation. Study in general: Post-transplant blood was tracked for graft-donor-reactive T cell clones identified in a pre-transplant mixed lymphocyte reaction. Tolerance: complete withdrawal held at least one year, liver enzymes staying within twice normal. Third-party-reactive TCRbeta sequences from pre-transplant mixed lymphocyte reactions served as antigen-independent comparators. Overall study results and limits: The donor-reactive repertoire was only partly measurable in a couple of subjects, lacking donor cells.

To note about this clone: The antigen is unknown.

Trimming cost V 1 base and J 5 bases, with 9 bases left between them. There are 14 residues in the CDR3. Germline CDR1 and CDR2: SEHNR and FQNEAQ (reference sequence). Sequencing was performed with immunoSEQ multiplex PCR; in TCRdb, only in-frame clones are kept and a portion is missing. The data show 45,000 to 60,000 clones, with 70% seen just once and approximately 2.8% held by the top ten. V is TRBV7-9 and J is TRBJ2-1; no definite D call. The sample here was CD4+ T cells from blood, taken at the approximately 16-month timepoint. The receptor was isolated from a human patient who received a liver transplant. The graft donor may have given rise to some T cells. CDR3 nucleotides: TGTGCCAGCAGCTTAGGGCTCCGAGACAATGAGCAGTTCTTC. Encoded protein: CASSLGLRDNEQFF.